A single T cell receptor beta chain is shown here with its context. The antigen it binds to is not known. The CDR3 does not close with the conserved phenylalanine or tryptophan, likely indicating a read error. V gives up 2 bases and J gives up 6 bases, and the segment between their germline ends measures 26 bases. The CDR3 has 17 residues if both end residues are counted. The sequence is cut down to CDR3 DNA, 51 bases in frame from base 1. The germline V gene encodes CDR1 SQVTM and CDR2 ANQGSEA. Stable Graves' hyperthyroidism was defined as the absence of progression to ophthalmopathy over 18 months of follow-up. Hyperthyroidism patients were aged 18 to 65 years and newly diagnosed, with disease duration of less than 2 months. The study excluded patients with uncontrolled infections, other autoimmune diseases, pregnancy or lactation. Diagnoses were based on clinical symptoms, serum thyroxine and TRAb, thyroid ultrasound and orbital computed tomography. Trizol reagent was used to extract total RNA, and RNA quality was then checked on an Agilent 2100 Bioanalyzer.

The TCR beta CDR3 regions were amplified from the RNA transcripts. A first-round RT-PCR of the TCR CDR3 used the HTBI primer set with the Qiagen OneStep RT-PCR kit. Libraries were constructed in a second round of multiplex PCR, after which size selection and purification were carried out. The libraries were sequenced on an Illumina HiSeq2000 using paired-end 100 bp reads. The paper's processing steps were these. Raw data were processed with SOAPnuke, discarding reads with adapters, uncalled bases, mean Phred below 15, or no exact constant-primer or identifier match. COPE v1.2.5 was used to merge high-quality paired reads, and clonotypes were defined as unique nucleotide sequences. Clonotypes were aligned to IMGT TRBV, TRBD and TRBJ reference segments using MiTCR v1.1. The analysis included only V-J combinations with a frequency above 0.0001, which together covered 98% to 99.2% of the repertoires. The TCS score was defined as F50 (clonal expansion) divided by E x V (chaos), with BLOSUM62-based TCRdist calculated between CDR3 peptides within each V-J. Welch's t-statistics and random forest reduced approximately 520 V-J features to 13, which were used in a naive Bayes classifier (R e1071). The Morisita-Horn index was used to measure how similar the thyroid and blood repertoires were. The public reads were quality trimmed at Q25 with fastp and then assembled into clones with MiXCR by TCRdb, keeping productive beta chains. When rows share a CDR3 protein, they turn into one entry using the most common DNA and genes. TCRdb, rather than the study authors, made the V and J calls. For this sample the table gives approximately 49,000 distinct CDR3 sequences, of which 45% to 65% were detected only once. The ten most abundant clones make up around a third of the sample.

The data originate from a study of T cells in Graves' hyperthyroidism and ophthalmopathy (dated by TCRdb to the late 2010s). Regarding the study in general: To identify TCR V-J signatures that set the groups apart, the researchers used a discovery cohort of 100 patients, made up of 43 with Graves' ophthalmopathy and 55 to 65 with stable Graves' hyperthyroidism. An independent validation cohort of fewer than 20 hyperthyroidism patients and about 16 patients who later progressed to ophthalmopathy tested prospective prediction of ophthalmopathy. The 100 discovery patients were randomly split 7:3 into training and test sets. The study also compared thyroid tissue and blood T-cell repertoires from 6 or 7 Graves' hyperthyroidism patients. Once sampling was done, hyperthyroidism patients were given methimazole at a starting dose of 30 mg daily, whereas ophthalmopathy patients were given high-dose intravenous methylprednisolone. According to the paper, TCR Vbeta CDR3 sequencing was carried out on 135 peripheral blood samples, which came from fewer than 50 ophthalmopathy, around 75 hyperthyroidism and about 17 progressor patients.

General conclusions and limits of the study: Ophthalmopathy was separated from stable hyperthyroidism by a 13 V-J signature model, with approximately 90% sensitivity and roughly 81% specificity obtained in cross-validation and 80%/75% obtained in testing. During validation, the model predicted progression to ophthalmopathy a median of roughly six months ahead of onset, with more than 55% sensitivity and about 72% specificity. No statistical method was used to set the sample size in advance, and investigators knew the group allocation. Most expanded thyroid clonotypes (frequency above 0.001) were also detected in blood, suggesting blood repertoires may reflect thyroid immune responses.

The sequence was obtained from a man between 18 and 29 years old with Graves' hyperthyroidism. The sequence is built from TRBV29-1 and TRBJ2-7; the D element might be TRBD1 or TRBD2, as each aligns at 5 bases. Source material: peripheral blood or thyroid tissue (not recorded which). The CDR3 region reads CSVETGLTAGLAIEQYL. DNA sequence: TGCAGCGTTGAAACGGGGCTGACGGCAGGGTTAGCCATCGAGCAGTACCTC.